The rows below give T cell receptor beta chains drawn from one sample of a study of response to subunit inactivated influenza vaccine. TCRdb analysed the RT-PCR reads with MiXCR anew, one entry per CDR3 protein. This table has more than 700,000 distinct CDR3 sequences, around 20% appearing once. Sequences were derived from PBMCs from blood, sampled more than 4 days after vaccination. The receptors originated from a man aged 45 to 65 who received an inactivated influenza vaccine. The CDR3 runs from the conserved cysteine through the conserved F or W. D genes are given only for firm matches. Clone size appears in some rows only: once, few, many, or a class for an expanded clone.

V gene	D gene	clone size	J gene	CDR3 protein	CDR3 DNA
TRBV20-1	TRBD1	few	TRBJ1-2	CSALAGGKRDGYTF	TGCAGTGCTCTCGCAGGGGGCAAAAGAGATGGCTACACCTTC
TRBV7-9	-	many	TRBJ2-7	CASSSTGTGEQYF	TGTGCCAGCAGTTCCACAGGGACGGGTGAGCAGTACTTC
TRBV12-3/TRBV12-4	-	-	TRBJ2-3	CASTLTGLGTDTQYF	TGTGCCAGCACCCTCACAGGGTTGGGCACAGATACGCAGTATTTT
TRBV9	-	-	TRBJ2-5	CASSARGPFQETQYF	TGTGCCAGCAGCGCAAGAGGACCCTTCCAAGAGACCCAGTACTTC
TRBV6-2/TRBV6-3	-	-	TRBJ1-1	CASRGDLPNTEAFF	TGTGCCAGCAGGGGGGACTTACCGAACACTGAAGCTTTCTTT
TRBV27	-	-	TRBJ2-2	CASSSGSSTGELFF	TGTGCCAGCAGTTCCGGGTCTAGCACCGGGGAGCTGTTTTTT
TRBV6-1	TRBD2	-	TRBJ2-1	CASSKSSGNYNEQFF	TGTGCCAGCAGTAAATCTAGCGGGAACTACAATGAGCAGTTCTTC
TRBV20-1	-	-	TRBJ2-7	CSAQSSWKTRYEQYF	TGCAGTGCCCAGAGCTCGTGGAAGACACGCTACGAGCAGTACTTC
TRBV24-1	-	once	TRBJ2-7	CATRTFRLPYEQYF	TGTGCCACCAGAACTTTTCGGTTACCCTACGAGCAGTACTTC
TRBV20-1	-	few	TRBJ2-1	CSATVLAATYNEQFF	TGCAGTGCTACTGTTTTAGCGGCTACCTACAATGAGCAGTTCTTC
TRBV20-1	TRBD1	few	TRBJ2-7	CSAPTTGDYEQYF	TGCAGTGCTCCCACGACAGGGGACTACGAGCAGTACTTC
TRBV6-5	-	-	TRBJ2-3	CASKGGADTQYF	TGTGCCAGCAAGGGTGGGGCAGATACGCAGTATTTT
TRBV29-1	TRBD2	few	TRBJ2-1	CSGQTSGGAGFQFF	TGCAGCGGCCAGACTAGCGGGGGGGCGGGGTTTCAGTTCTTC
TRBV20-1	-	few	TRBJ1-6	CSARSPGGAYNSPLHF	TGCAGTGCTAGGTCCCCGGGGGGCGCGTATAATTCACCCCTCCACTTT
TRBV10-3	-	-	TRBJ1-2	CAISESDSRGYTF	TGTGCCATCAGTGAGTCAGACAGTCGTGGCTACACCTTC
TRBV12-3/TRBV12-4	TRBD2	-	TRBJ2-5	CASNRGGQETQYF	TGTGCCAGCAACCGCGGGGGCCAAGAGACCCAGTACTTC
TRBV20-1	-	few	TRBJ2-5	CSARDFGGGETQYF	TGCAGTGCTAGAGATTTCGGGGGAGGAGAGACCCAGTACTTC
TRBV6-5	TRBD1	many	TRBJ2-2	CASSYGQGDTGELFF	TGTGCCAGCAGCTACGGACAGGGTGACACCGGGGAGCTGTTTTTT
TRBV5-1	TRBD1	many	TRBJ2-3	CASNTGAGSTDTQYF	TGCGCCAGCAACACAGGGGCTGGTAGCACAGATACGCAGTATTTT
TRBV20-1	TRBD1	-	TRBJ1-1	CSARWNRGNTEAFF	TGCAGTGCTAGATGGAACAGGGGGAACACTGAAGCTTTCTTT
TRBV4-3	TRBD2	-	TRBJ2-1	CASSQEGTTNDEQFF	TGCGCCAGCAGCCAAGAAGGGACTACCAACGATGAGCAGTTCTTC
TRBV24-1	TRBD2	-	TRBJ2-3	CATSGREGQRGTDTQYF	TGTGCCACCAGTGGGCGGGAGGGCCAGAGGGGCACAGATACGCAGTATTTT
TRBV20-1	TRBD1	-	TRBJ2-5	CSATQGTQETQYF	TGCAGTGCAACACAGGGGACCCAAGAGACCCAGTACTTC
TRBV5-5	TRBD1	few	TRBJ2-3	CASSITGTGHPDTQYF	TGTGCCAGCAGTATAACCGGGACAGGGCACCCAGATACGCAGTATTTT